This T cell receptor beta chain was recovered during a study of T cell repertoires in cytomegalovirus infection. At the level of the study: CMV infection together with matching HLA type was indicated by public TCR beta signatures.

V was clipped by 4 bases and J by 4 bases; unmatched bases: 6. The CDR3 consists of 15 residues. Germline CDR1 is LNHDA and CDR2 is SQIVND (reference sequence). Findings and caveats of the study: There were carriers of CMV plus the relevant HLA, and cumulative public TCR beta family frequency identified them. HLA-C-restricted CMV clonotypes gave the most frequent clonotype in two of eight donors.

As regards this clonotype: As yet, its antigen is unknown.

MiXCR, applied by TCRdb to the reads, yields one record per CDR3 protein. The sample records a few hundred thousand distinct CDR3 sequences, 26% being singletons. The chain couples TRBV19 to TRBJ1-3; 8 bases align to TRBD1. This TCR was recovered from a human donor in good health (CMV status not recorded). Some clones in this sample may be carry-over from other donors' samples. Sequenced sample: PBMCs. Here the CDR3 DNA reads TGTGCCAGTAGTAAAGGACAGGGACTGGGAAACACCATATATTTT. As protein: CASSKGQGLGNTIYF.